The T cell receptor beta chain under discussion was sequenced for a study of blood T cell repertoires in COVID-19. Study context: The analysed material was cDNA or gDNA that came from T cells, B-cell-depleted T cells, or PBMCs.

Per germline, CDR1 MNHEY and CDR2 SVGEGT. The CDR3 has 15 residues. The V end lost 3 bases, the J end lost 3 bases, and 12 bases lay between the germline ends. The method was immunoSEQ multiplex PCR; TCRdb's version includes in-frame clones alone and lacks a portion of them. The sample holds under 250,000 clones, approximately 80% seen once. This TCR derives from a woman aged 18-35 years with acute or convalescent COVID-19. The V and J genes are TRBV6-2 or TRBV6-3 and TRBJ1-5; maybe TRBD1 (6 bases). The sequenced sample consisted of peripheral blood. In DNA form, the CDR3 reads TGTGCCAGCAGTTATCTCGGGGGGGCCAATCAGCCCCAGCATTTT. Its translation is CASSYLGGANQPQHF.